The rows below give T cell receptor beta chains drawn from one sample of a study of cytomegalovirus exposure and HLA in healthy donors. TCRdb's copy holds only in-frame clones and misses some; the assay was immunoSEQ multiplex PCR. The sample records more than 150,000 clones, 87% being singletons. Sequencing was done on a sample of PBMCs. These TCRs come from a girl under three years old in good health and CMV-seronegative. Each CDR3 is given with its conserved first and last residue. Fields, in order: J gene, D gene, V gene, CDR3 protein. A D gene is named only where the DNA matches it firmly.

J: TRBJ2-1; D: TRBD2; V: TRBV7-8; CDR3: CASSPSLAGATNEQFF
J: TRBJ1-6; D: .; V: TRBV30; CDR3: CASLDRKESYPIYNSPLHF
J: TRBJ1-4; D: .; V: TRBV30; CDR3: CAWSVQRRVNEKLFF
J: TRBJ2-5; D: .; V: TRBV5-4; CDR3: CASSLVQQETQYF
J: TRBJ2-1; D: TRBD2; V: TRBV7-8; CDR3: CASSLTSVGEQFF
J: TRBJ1-6; D: .; V: TRBV18; CDR3: CASSPPLENSPLHF
J: TRBJ2-3; D: TRBD2; V: TRBV29-1; CDR3: CSGGKLAGVARDTQYF
J: TRBJ1-3; D: .; V: TRBV7-9; CDR3: CSSSLGSLGGGNTIYF
J: .; D: .; V: TRBV7-6; CDR3: CASSFDQAGSYEQYF
J: TRBJ2-2; D: .; V: TRBV11-3; CDR3: CASSLGGTGELFF
J: TRBJ1-2; D: TRBD1; V: TRBV6-1; CDR3: CASSESLGQGGYTF
J: .; D: .; V: TRBV7-4; CDR3: CASSLGPPVSSYEQYF
J: TRBJ1-5; D: TRBD1; V: TRBV10-3; CDR3: CAISGGQGNQPQHF
J: TRBJ1-1; D: .; V: TRBV14; CDR3: CASSRAGNTEAFF
J: TRBJ1-5; D: .; V: TRBV23-1; CDR3: CASSQSGHRVGQPQHF
J: TRBJ1-5; D: .; V: TRBV21-1; CDR3: CARAPNDRVGNQPQHF
J: TRBJ1-5; D: .; V: TRBV10-3; CDR3: CAISGGNQPQHF
J: TRBJ2-7; D: .; V: TRBV30; CDR3: CAWSGWTSYYEQYF
J: TRBJ2-3; D: .; V: TRBV13; CDR3: CASSFGDTDTQYF
J: TRBJ1-1; D: .; V: TRBV2; CDR3: CASSEKWLPNTEAFF